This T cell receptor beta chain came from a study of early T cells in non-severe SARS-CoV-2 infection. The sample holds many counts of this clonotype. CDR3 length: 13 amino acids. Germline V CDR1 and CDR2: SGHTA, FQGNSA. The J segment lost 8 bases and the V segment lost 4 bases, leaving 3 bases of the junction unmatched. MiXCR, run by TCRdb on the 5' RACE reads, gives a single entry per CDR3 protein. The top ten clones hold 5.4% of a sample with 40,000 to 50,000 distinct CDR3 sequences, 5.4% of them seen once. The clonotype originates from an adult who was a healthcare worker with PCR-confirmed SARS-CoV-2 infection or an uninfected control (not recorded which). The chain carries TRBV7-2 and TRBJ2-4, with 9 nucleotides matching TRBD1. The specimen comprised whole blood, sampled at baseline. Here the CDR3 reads CASSWDREDIQYF. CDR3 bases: TGTGCCAGCAGCTGGGACAGGGAAGACATTCAGTACTTC. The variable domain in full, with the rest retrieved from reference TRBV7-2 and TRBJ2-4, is GAGVSQSPSNKVTEKGKDVELRCDPISGHTALYWYRQSLGQGLEFLIYFQGNSAPDKSGLPSDRFSAERTGGSVSTLTIQRTQQEDSAVYLCASSWDREDIQYFGAGTRLSVL.